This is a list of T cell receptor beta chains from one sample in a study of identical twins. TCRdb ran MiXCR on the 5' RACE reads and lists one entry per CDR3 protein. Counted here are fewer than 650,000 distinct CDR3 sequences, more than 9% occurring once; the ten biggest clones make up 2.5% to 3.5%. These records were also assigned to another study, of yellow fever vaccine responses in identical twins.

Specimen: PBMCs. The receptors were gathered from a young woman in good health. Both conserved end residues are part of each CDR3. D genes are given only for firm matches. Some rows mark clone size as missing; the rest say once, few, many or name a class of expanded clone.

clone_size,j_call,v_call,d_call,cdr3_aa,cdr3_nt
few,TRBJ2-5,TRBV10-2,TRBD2,CASSVASGRGETQYF,TGCGCCAGCAGTGTGGCTAGCGGGAGGGGGGAGACCCAGTACTTC
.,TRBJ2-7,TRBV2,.,CASGWDSTYEQYF,TGTGCCAGCGGATGGGACTCCACCTACGAGCAGTACTTC
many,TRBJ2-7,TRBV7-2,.,CASSWAGNFEQYF,TGTGCCAGCAGCTGGGCAGGGAACTTCGAGCAGTACTTC
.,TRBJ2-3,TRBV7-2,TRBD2,CASSLQPLAGADTQYF,TGTGCCAGCAGCTTACAGCCCCTAGCGGGAGCAGATACGCAGTATTTT
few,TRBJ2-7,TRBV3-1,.,CASSQVEPPGFEQYF,TGTGCCAGCAGCCAAGTGGAGCCCCCGGGGTTCGAGCAGTACTTC
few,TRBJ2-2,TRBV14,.,CASSQALPGRRNTGELFF,TGTGCCAGCAGCCAGGCTCTACCGGGAAGGAGAAACACCGGGGAGCTGTTTTTT
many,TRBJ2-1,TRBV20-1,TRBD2,CSEAVGGRNEQFF,TGCAGTGAGGCAGTGGGAGGGCGCAATGAGCAGTTCTTC
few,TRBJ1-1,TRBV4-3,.,CASSQGGVTEAFF,TGCGCCAGCAGCCAAGGGGGGGTAACTGAAGCTTTCTTT
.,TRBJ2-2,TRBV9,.,CASSVVSDNTGELFF,TGTGCCAGCAGCGTAGTCTCTGATAACACCGGGGAGCTGTTTTTT
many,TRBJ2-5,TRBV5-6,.,CASSRVMGGQETQYF,TGTGCCAGCAGCAGAGTGATGGGGGGTCAAGAGACCCAGTACTTC
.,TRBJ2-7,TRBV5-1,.,CASSHGTLAYEQYF,TGCGCCAGCAGTCACGGGACTCTTGCCTACGAGCAGTACTTC
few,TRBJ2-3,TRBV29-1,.,CSVELREGLDTQYF,TGCAGCGTTGAATTACGGGAAGGGTTAGATACGCAGTATTTT
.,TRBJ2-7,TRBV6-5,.,CASSYSIGSDYEQYF,TGTGCCAGCAGTTACTCGATAGGGAGTGATTACGAGCAGTACTTC
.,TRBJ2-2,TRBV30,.,CAWSPTGELFF,TGTGCCTGGAGTCCCACCGGGGAGCTGTTTTTT
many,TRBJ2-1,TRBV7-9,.,CASSLGGSNEQFF,TGTGCCAGCAGCTTAGGGGGTTCGAATGAGCAGTTCTTC
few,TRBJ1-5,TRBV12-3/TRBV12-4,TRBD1,CASSTGGEPQHF,TGTGCCAGCAGTACAGGGGGTGAGCCCCAGCATTTT
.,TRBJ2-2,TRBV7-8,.,CASSSRSRWTGELFF,TGTGCCAGCAGCTCCCGGTCTAGGTGGACCGGGGAGCTGTTTTTT
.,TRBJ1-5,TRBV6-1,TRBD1,CASSVSTGVNQPQHF,TGTGCCAGCAGCGTTTCTACAGGGGTCAATCAGCCCCAGCATTTT
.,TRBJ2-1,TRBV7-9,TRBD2,CASSFIPGGSYNEQFF,TGTGCCAGCAGCTTTATACCGGGAGGGTCCTACAATGAGCAGTTCTTC
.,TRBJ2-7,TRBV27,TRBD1,CASAIEVGGPYEQYF,TGTGCCAGCGCAATTGAAGTAGGGGGCCCCTACGAGCAGTACTTC
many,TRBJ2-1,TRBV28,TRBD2,CASSSPEVAGVNNEQFF,TGTGCCAGCAGTTCCCCCGAGGTAGCGGGAGTCAACAATGAGCAGTTCTTC
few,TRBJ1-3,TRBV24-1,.,CATSDTGTQRTEGTGNTIYF,TGTGCCACCAGTGACACCGGGACCCAGAGAACGGAAGGCACTGGAAACACCATATATTTT
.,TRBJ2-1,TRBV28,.,CASKGNSYNEQFF,TGTGCCAGCAAGGGAAACTCCTACAATGAGCAGTTCTTC
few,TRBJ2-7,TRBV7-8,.,CASSAKPQGPSSYEQYF,TGTGCCAGCAGCGCCAAACCCCAGGGCCCCAGCTCCTACGAGCAGTACTTC
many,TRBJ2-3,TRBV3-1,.,CASSQDRKDTWTDTQYF,TGTGCCAGCAGCCAAGATCGTAAGGATACGTGGACAGATACGCAGTATTTT
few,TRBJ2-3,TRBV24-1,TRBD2,CATSDPKLAGRVDTQYF,TGTGCCACCAGTGATCCGAAGTTAGCGGGGCGGGTAGATACGCAGTATTTT
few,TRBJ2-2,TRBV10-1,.,CASSDSVASGELFF,TGCGCCAGCAGTGATTCGGTAGCCAGCGGGGAGCTGTTTTTT